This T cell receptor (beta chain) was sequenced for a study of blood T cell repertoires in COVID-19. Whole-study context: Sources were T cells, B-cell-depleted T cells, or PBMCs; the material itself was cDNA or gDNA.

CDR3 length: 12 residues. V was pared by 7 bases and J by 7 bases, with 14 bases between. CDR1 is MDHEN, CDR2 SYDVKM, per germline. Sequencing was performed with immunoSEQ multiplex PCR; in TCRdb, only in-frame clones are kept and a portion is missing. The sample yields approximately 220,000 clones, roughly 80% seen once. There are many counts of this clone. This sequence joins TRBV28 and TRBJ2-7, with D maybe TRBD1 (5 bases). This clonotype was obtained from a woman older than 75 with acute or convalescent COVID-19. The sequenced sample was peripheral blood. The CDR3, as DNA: TGTGCCAGCACCCCCCGTAGGGGAGAGCAGTACTTC. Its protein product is CASTPRRGEQYF.